This record covers a single TCR beta chain. This record comes from a study of blood T cell repertoires in COVID-19. Study background: Sites in the United States, Italy and Spain provided acute and convalescent COVID-19 samples.

This CDR3 is built from 14 residues. J gave up 3 bases and V 2 bases, and 2 bases lay outside the gene matches. CDR1 and CDR2 (germline): MGHDK, SYGVNS. The protocol was immunoSEQ multiplex PCR, while the TCRdb copy is restricted to in-frame clones and leaves out a portion. In the table there are tens of thousands of clones, approximately 75% of which are singletons. The chain couples TRBV25-1 to TRBJ1-2; 8 bases are a match to TRBD1. Material: peripheral blood. The TCR was taken from a man aged 50 to 59 with COVID-19, enrolled during active disease. CDR3 region: CASSEEQGDYGYTF. The CDR3 DNA reads TGTGCCAGCAGTGAAGAACAGGGGGACTATGGCTACACCTTC.